The present T cell receptor (beta chain) was sequenced within a study of post-analysis software for immune sequencing data. Overall study results and limits: Diversity measured as normalized Chao1 was significantly lower in multiple sclerosis patients than in controls.

This clonotype was seen a few times. Its matching antigen is unknown. Sequencing libraries made from TCR beta cDNA carried unique molecular identifiers. Yield was some 540,000 cDNA molecules from around 0.96 to 9.9 million T cells. TCRdb recomputed calls from the PCR reads with MiXCR, one row per CDR3 protein. Of hundreds of thousands of distinct CDR3 sequences detected, around 53% appear once; the ten largest clones hold approximately 4.3%. What was sequenced was blood. This TCR came from a girl aged 10 to 17 with multiple sclerosis.

The chain's CDR3 is CASSQPQGSTQYF. The CDR3 coding sequence is TGTGCCAGCAGCCAACCACAGGGTTCGACGCAGTATTTT. This rearrangement joins TRBV3-1 to TRBJ2-3, with D tentatively TRBD1 (6 bases). This CDR3 spans 13 amino acids. Trimming pared 2 bases from V and 9 bases from J, leaving 12 bases between. Germline assignment: CDR1 LGHDT and CDR2 YNNKEL (reference sequence).